A single TCR beta chain is shown here with its context. This clonotype was seen more than once but under ten times. The target of this receptor is not known. Base-call qualities are not available, and no considerably larger clone is one nucleotide away. These data originate in a study of human T cells and chemical hapten exposure (dated by TCRdb to about 2021). Turning to the overall study: For sensitization, 2% DPC in acetone was applied to a 2 cm by 2 cm area of upper inner arm skin. Throughout the roughly 23-week study period, patients were also given weekly therapeutic DPC doses on the scalp. Patch testing was done on the upper back using Finn chambers containing 0.01% DPC, and results were scored after 6 days according to International Contact Dermatitis Research Group standards. The patient cohort, mostly female, included alopecia areata with under or over 50% scalp involvement, alopecia totalis and alopecia universalis. The libraries were sequenced as a pool, and the TCR yield per sample differed mostly because of small variations in library volumes within the pool. Peripheral blood TCR repertoire changes were tracked in vivo in alopecia patients during primary and secondary sensitization to the hapten diphenylcyclopropenone (DPC). Blood samples were taken from patients before sensitization (week 0) and then at 2, 6 and about 24 weeks after DPC sensitization. Blood for TCR sequencing was provided by twenty-nine alopecia patients at one to four time points (pre-sensitization, 2, 6 and 24 weeks). On the study overall, not on this receptor specifically: After repeated subsampling, changes were observed in the strength of the expansion versus patch-test correlation and in the threshold at which the correlation became significant. Because every patient had alopecia, a presumed autoimmune disease, the patients' immune response might differ from that of healthy individuals. Patch test score correlated positively with the number of PT1 expanded TCRs, reaching significance at thresholds 8, 16 and 32 but not at 4. Significantly more large CDR3 similarity clusters were formed by expanded TCRs than by pre-sensitization or healthy control sets, consistent with antigen-driven responses. DPC sensitization did not change how many TCRs were above 1 in 1000 frequency, and no evidence was found of alterations in global repertoire structure.

Receptor amplification or capture employed RACE. Sequencing instrument: NextSeq 500. During library preparation, unique molecular identifiers were attached to individual cDNA molecules so that TCRs could be counted quantitatively and reproducibly. Both TCR alpha and TCR beta chains were sequenced from each blood RNA sample. On the authors' methods: A median of about 100,000 TCRs per sample was observed, with a range of 23,224 to 690,600. V, J and CDR3 annotation of the TCR reads was carried out using the Decombinator software suite. For the PS versus PT1 abundance plots, all samples were subsampled to the same number of TCRs (28,000). TCRs were defined as expanded if absent before sensitization and observed at least eight times at the 2-week time point. Using fastp at Q25 and MiXCR, TCRdb reprocessed the public reads and kept productive beta chains. Rows merge per CDR3 protein into single entries with the most common DNA and genes. It is TCRdb's table, rather than the study itself, that gives the V and J calls and clone size. Recorded for this sample are roughly 360,000 distinct CDR3 sequences; nearly 5% of them occurred a single time. In total, the top ten clones hold over 2% of the sample.

The sample's time point label is to be understood as: patch test 1, 2 weeks after DPC sensitization. According to the study, the label for this sample's treatment or condition signals: therapeutic diphenylcyclopropenone sensitization with weekly scalp DPC. Blood at each patch-test visit was drawn before the patch test was applied. To be eligible, patients had to be aged 18 to 70, diagnosed with alopecia and judged suitable for DPC therapy, while pregnant patients were excluded. Total RNA was extracted from unfractionated whole blood collected in Tempus Blood RNA tubes. The junction carries 11 bases between V and J, which are trimmed by 4 bases and 6 bases respectively. Including cysteine and phenylalanine, the CDR3 has 13 amino acids. Only CDR3 DNA remains: 39 bases, in frame from the first base.

The starting material was whole blood, obtained in connection with sensitization to the hapten diphenylcyclopropenone (DPC). This receptor chain uses TRBV12-3 or TRBV12-4 and TRBJ2-3; the D gene lacks a confident call. The origin of this receptor is a woman between 50 and 59 years old with alopecia areata. Some clones in this sample may be carry-over from other donors' samples. The CDR3 region has the sequence CASSSALPDTQYF. The DNA sequence is as follows: TGTGCCAGCAGTTCGGCCCTCCCGGATACGCAGTATTTT.